The clone carrying this T cell receptor (beta chain) was seen at least ten times. Its specificity is not known. The data are from a study of T cells in Graves' hyperthyroidism and ophthalmopathy. V trimming: 1 base; J trimming: 5 bases; junction bases outside the gene matches: 3. The CDR3 sequence is 15 residues long. The V gene's germline CDR1 is MNHNS and CDR2 SASEGT. Amplified regions were TCR beta CDR3 sequences from RNA transcripts. Initially, a first-round RT-PCR of the TCR CDR3 employed the HTBI primer set. MiXCR was run by TCRdb on the multiplex PCR reads, yielding one entry per CDR3 protein. The sample has some 200,000 distinct CDR3 sequences, more than 15% seen once; the top ten hold 50%. Study outcomes and limitations: Most thyroid clonotypes with frequency above 0.001 were detected in blood. In validation, the model predicted ophthalmopathy. These predictions came a median roughly 7.1 months before onset.

Diagnoses were made from clinical symptoms, serum measures (thyroxine and TRAb), thyroid ultrasound and orbital computed tomography. The PBMCs were taken from around 9.1 ml of fresh peripheral blood. The chain links TRBV6-1 to TRBJ2-5, with 11 bases aligning to TRBD1. Material for sequencing was blood. The receptor was derived from a man aged 45 to 65 with Graves' hyperthyroidism. CDR3 nucleotides: TGTGCCAGCAGTGAAGGGACAGGGGGCTGGGAGACCCAGTACTTC. It specifies CASSEGTGGWETQYF.